Below, 2 T cell receptor beta chains from the same sample are listed, as sequenced in a study of T cell responses to AZD1222 COVID-19 vaccine (TCRdb year 2021). Interpreted using the paper, the time point label stands for: baseline before first vaccination. Library creation used the immunoSEQ multiplex PCR assay. TCRdb carries this immuneACCESS record with in-frame sequences only. Its versions omit some clonotypes, under half of them owing to an unresolved V gene in the studies checked, with the rest unexplained. For this sample there are tens of thousands of clones; approximately 81% appear just once. The ten biggest clones cover 10% to 15% of the sample. The sample in question was peripheral blood, obtained on day 0 of AZD1222 vaccination. These receptors all stem from an adult in good health.

The chain combines TRBV12-3 or TRBV12-4 with TRBJ2-3; unclear D gene. This CDR3 comprises 13 residues. V lost 6 bases, J lost 5 bases, and 12 bases lay in between. CDR3 sequence (DNA): TGTGCCAGCAGACCAGCGTATAGAGATACGCAGTATTTT. As protein: CASRPAYRDTQYF.

V gene TRBV28 combines with J gene TRBJ2-7, with D unclear. Germline V gene data show CDR1 as MDHEN and CDR2 as SYDVKM. V lost 2 bases and J 2 bases, leaving 19 bases between the germline ends. CDR3 length: 17 residues. The CDR3 DNA reads as TGTGCCAGCAGTTTAGGCCCCGGACGGTATCTAACCTACGAGCAGTACTTC. This translates into CASSLGPGRYLTYEQYF.